This T cell receptor beta chain was identified during a study of shared clonotypes between healthy human individuals. The V gene lost 0 bases and the J gene lost 0 bases, with 24 bases spanning the gap. This CDR3 region has 20 residues. In germline, CDR1 is SGHRS, CDR2 YFSETQ. An assay was performed, and its level was deep. Method: immunoSEQ multiplex PCR; TCRdb's copy keeps in-frame clones and lacks some. The sample has roughly 1,600,000 clones, about 98.5% seen once; the top ten hold around 0.33%. This chain joins TRBV5-1 and TRBJ1-1; D is ambiguous. This TCR was recovered from a man younger than 40 in good health. The sequencing sample was made of naive CD4+ T cells sorted from blood. The subset denotes: CD45RA+ positively selected. CDR3 sequence reads: CASSLASAPRGLIMNTEAFF. The CDR3 region has the DNA TGCGCCAGCAGCTTGGCCAGCGCGCCTCGCGGCCTAATTATGAACACTGAAGCTTTCTTT.